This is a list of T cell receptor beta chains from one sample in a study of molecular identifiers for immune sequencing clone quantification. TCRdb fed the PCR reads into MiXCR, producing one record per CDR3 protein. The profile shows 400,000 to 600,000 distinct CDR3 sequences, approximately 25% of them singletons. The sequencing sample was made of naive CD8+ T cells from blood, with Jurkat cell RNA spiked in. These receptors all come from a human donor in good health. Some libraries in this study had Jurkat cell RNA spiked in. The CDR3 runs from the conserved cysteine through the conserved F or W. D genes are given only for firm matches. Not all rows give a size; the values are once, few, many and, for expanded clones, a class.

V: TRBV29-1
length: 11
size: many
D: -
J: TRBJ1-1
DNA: TGCAGCGTTGAAGAGTGGGGGGAAGCTTTCTTT
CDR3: CSVEEWGEAFF

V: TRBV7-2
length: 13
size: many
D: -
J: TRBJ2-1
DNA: TGTGCCAGCAGCGCGGCCTTGGGCCTTGAGCAGTTCTTC
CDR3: CASSAALGLEQFF

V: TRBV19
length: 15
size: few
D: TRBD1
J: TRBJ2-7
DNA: TGTGCCAGTAGTCCAACCTCTGGGACAGTAAATGAGCAGTACTTC
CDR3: CASSPTSGTVNEQYF

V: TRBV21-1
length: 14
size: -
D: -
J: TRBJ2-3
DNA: TGTGCCAGCAGCAGGGAGGAGAGCACAGATACGCAGTATTTT
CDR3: CASSREESTDTQYF

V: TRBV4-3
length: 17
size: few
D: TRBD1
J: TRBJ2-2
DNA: TGCGCCAGCAGCCAAGAGACAGGGGGCTTAAACACCGGGGAGCTGTTTTTT
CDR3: CASSQETGGLNTGELFF

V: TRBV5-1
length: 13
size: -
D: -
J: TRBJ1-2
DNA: TGCGCCAGCAGCTTGCCAGCTAACTATGGCTCCACCTTC
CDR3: CASSLPANYGSTF

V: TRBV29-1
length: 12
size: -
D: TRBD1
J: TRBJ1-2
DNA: TGCAGCGTCGAGACAGGGAACTATGGCTACACCTTC
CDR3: CSVETGNYGYTF

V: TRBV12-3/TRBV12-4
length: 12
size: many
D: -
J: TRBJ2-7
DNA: TGTGCCAGCAGTCCGTCGCGGTACGAGCAGTACTTC
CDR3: CASSPSRYEQYF

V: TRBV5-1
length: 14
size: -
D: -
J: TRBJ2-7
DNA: TGCGCCAGCAGCTTGTGGGACAAAAGCTACGAGCAGTACTTC
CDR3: CASSLWDKSYEQYF

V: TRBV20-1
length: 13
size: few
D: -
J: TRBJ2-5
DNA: TGCAGTGCCGCCCCGGTACCCCAAGAGACCCAGTACTTC
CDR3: CSAAPVPQETQYF

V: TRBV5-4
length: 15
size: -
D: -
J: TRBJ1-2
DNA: TGTGCCAGCAGCTTGGCTGGTTTTACTAACTATGGCTACACCTTC
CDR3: CASSLAGFTNYGYTF

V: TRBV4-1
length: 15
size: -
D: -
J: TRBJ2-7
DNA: TGCGCCAGCGGCCAAGAGGGCAGGCTAAACGACGAGCAGTACTTC
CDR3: CASGQEGRLNDEQYF

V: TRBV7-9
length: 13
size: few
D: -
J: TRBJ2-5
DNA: TGTGCCAGCAGCTCCGGCCCCTTAGAGACCCAGTACTTC
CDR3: CASSSGPLETQYF

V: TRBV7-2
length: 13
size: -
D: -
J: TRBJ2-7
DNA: TGTGCCAGCTGTAACAGGCAGCCCTACGAGCAGTACTTC
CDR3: CASCNRQPYEQYF

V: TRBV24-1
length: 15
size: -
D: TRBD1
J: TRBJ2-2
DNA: TGTGCCACCAGACCACGACAGGGGAACACCGGGGAGCTGTTTTTT
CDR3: CATRPRQGNTGELFF

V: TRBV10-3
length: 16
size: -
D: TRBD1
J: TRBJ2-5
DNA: TGTGCCATCAGTGAGTCAGGGACAGTTAAACAAGAGACCCAGTACTTC
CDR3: CAISESGTVKQETQYF

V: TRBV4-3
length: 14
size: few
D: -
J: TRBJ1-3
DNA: TGCGCCAGCAGCCAAGAAGCAGCTGGAAACACCATATATTTT
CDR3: CASSQEAAGNTIYF

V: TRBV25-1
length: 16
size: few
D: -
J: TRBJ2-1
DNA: TGTGCCAGCAGTGAGGGCCTGATGGGTAAATCCAATGAGCAGTTCTTC
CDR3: CASSEGLMGKSNEQFF

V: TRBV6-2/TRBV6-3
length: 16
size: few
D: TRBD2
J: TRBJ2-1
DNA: TGTGCCAGCGACAATCCTCTAGCGGGAGAAGCGGATGAGCAGTTCTTC
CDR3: CASDNPLAGEADEQFF

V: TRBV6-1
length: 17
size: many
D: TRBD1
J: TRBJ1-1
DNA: TGTGCCAGCAGACCTAGTGGGACAGGCCCCATGAACACTGAAGCTTTCTTT
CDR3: CASRPSGTGPMNTEAFF

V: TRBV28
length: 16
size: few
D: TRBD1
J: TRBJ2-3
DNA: TGTGCCAGCAGCTGGGTCGGGACAGGGCTCACAGATACGCAGTATTTT
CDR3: CASSWVGTGLTDTQYF

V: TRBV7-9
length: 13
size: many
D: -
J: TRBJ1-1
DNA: TGTGCCAGCAGCCCAGGCAGGGCTACTGAAGCTTTCTTT
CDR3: CASSPGRATEAFF

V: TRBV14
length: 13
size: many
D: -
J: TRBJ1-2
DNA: TGTGCCAGCAGCCAAGGGACCAACTATGGCTACACCTTC
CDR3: CASSQGTNYGYTF

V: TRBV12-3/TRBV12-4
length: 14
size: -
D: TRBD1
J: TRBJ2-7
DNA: TGTGCCAGCAGCCTCGGGACAGGGGAAAACGAGCAGTACTTC
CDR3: CASSLGTGENEQYF

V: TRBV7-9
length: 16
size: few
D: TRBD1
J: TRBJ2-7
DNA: TGTGCCAGCAGCTCAGCCGGGACAGGCCTTACCTACGAGCAGTACTTC
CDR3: CASSSAGTGLTYEQYF

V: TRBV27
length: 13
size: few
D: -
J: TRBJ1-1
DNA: TGTGCCAGCAGCAGTTTAATGTACACTGAAGCTTTCTTT
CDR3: CASSSLMYTEAFF

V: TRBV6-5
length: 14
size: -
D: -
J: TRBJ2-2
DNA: TGTGCCAGCAGTTACTCGTACATGTCCGGGGAGCTGTTTTTT
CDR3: CASSYSYMSGELFF

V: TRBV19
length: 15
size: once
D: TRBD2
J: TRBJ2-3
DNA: TGTGCCAGTAGTATAACTAGCGGGGGCTCAGATACGCAGTATTTT
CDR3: CASSITSGGSDTQYF

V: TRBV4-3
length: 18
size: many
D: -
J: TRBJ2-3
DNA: TGCGCCAGCAGCCAAAACGTCGCCGGAGGGAATTTGGCAGATACGCAGTATTTT
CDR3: CASSQNVAGGNLADTQYF

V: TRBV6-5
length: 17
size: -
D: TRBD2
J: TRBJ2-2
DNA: TGTGCCAGCAAGGCGGGACTAGCGGGACAGAACACCGGGGAGCTGTTTTTT
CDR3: CASKAGLAGQNTGELFF

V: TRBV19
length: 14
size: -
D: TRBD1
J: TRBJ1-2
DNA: TGTGCCAGTAGTCCTGCCCAGGGGGACTATGGCTACACCTTC
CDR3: CASSPAQGDYGYTF

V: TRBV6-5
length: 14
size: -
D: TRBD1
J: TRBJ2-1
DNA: TGTGCCAGCCAGAGGACAGGGGGCTACAATGAGCAGTTCTTC
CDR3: CASQRTGGYNEQFF

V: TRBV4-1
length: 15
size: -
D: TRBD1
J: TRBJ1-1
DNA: TGCGCCAGCAGCAGTGCCCCGCAGGGGGTTGCTGAAGCTTTCTTT
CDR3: CASSSAPQGVAEAFF

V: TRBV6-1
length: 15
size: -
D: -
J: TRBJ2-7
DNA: TGTGCCAGCACCGGAATACAGGGAATAGACTACGAGCAGTACTTC
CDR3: CASTGIQGIDYEQYF

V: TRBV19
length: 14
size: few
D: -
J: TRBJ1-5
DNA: TGTGCCAGTAGTATTGCGGCAGGGCATCAGCCCCAGCATTTT
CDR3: CASSIAAGHQPQHF

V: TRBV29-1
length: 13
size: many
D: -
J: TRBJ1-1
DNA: TGCAGCGTTGATCCGGACAGTGCCACTGAAGCTTTCTTT
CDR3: CSVDPDSATEAFF

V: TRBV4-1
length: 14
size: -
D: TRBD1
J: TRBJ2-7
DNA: TGCGCCAGCAGCCCGCCGGACAGGGGGTACGAGCAGTACTTC
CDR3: CASSPPDRGYEQYF

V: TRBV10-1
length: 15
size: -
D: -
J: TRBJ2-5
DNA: TGCGCCAGCAGTGGACAGGCCGGGATCCAAGAGACCCAGTACTTC
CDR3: CASSGQAGIQETQYF

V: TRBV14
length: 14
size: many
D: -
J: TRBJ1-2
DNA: TGTGCCAGCAGCCTTTCCGGGATAAACTATGGCTACACCTTC
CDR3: CASSLSGINYGYTF

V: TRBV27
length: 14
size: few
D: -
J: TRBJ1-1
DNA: TGTGCCAGCAGTTTAACGGTCTGGAACACTGAAGCTTTCTTT
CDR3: CASSLTVWNTEAFF

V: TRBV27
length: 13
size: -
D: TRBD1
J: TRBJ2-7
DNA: TGTGCCAGTAGTACCGGGACAGTCTACGAGCAGTACTTC
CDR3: CASSTGTVYEQYF

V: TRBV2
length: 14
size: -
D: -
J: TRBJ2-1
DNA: TGTGCCAGCAGTGAACCGAGCTCCTACAATGAGCGGTTCTTC
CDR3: CASSEPSSYNERFF

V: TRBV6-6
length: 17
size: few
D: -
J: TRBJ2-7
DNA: TGTGCCAGCAGTAACTCCTTGTCAGGGGACGGGTCCTACGAGCAGTACTTC
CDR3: CASSNSLSGDGSYEQYF

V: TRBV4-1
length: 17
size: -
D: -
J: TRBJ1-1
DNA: TGCGCCAGCAGCCAAGACAGCGCGCTAAGGTCCTACACTGAAGCTTTCTTT
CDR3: CASSQDSALRSYTEAFF

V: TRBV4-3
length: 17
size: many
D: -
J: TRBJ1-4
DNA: TGCGCCAGCAGCCAAGAGCCACGGGACAACGGTTACGAAAAACTGTTTTTT
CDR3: CASSQEPRDNGYEKLFF

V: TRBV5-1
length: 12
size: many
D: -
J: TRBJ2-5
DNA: TGCGCCAGCCGGGAAGAACAAGAGACCCAGTACTTC
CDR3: CASREEQETQYF

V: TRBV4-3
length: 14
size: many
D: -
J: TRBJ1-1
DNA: TGCGCCAGCAGCCAAGGGTCTTCAGGCACTGAAGCTTTCTTT
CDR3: CASSQGSSGTEAFF

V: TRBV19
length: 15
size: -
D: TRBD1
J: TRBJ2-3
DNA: TGTGCCAGTAGTGCAGACAGGGGTCGCACAGATACGCAGTATTTT
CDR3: CASSADRGRTDTQYF